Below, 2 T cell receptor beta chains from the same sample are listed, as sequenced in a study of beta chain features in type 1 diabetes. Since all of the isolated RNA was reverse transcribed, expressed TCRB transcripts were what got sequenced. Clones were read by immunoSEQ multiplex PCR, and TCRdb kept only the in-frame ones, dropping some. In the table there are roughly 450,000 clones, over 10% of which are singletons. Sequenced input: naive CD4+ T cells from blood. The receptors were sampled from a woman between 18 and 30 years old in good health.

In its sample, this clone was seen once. The CDR3 spells CASSSLNILASGANVLTF. Written as DNA, the CDR3 is TGCGCCAGCAGCTCCCTAAACATTTTAGCGTCTGGGGCCAACGTCCTGACTTTC. The J gene is TRBJ2-6, the V gene TRBV5-1, with a possible D match to TRBD2 (5 bases). Germline V gene data show CDR1 as SGHRS and CDR2 as YFSETQ. CDR3 length: 18 residues. Trimming took 3 bases from V and 1 from J, leaving 17 bases between them. Together with reference TRBV5-1 and TRBJ2-6, the CDR3 gives the full variable domain: KAGVTQTPRYLIKTRGQQVTLSCSPISGHRSVSWYQQTPGQGLQFLFEYFSETQRNKGNFPGRFSGRQFSNSRSEMNVSTLELGDSALYLCASSSLNILASGANVLTFGAGSRLTVL.

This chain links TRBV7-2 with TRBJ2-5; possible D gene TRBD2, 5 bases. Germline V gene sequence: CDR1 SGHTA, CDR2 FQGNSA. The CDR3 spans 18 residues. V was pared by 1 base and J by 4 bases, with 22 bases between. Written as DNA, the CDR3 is TGTGCCAGCAGCTTAGGGTTGCTAGCAACTACGGGCAGAGAGACCCAGTACTTC. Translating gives CASSLGLLATTGRETQYF.